This entry features one T cell receptor (beta chain) sequence. Its antigen remains unidentified. In germline, CDR1 is MDHEN, CDR2 SYDVKM. V lost 5 bases to trimming and J lost 8 bases, with 15 bases between them. This CDR3 spans 14 amino acids. These data are taken from a study of shared clonotypes between healthy human individuals. Study at large: Donors had three CD4 naive, three CD4 memory, two CD8 naive and one CD8 memory plate apiece. Notes on the study in general: What rarefaction showed was incomplete sorted-subset sequencing despite large depth.

In the source study's methods: There were no quality scores in the junction-only immunoSEQ sequences, so filtering differed. Sequencing was performed with immunoSEQ multiplex PCR; in TCRdb, only in-frame clones are kept and a portion is missing. V, J and clone size reflect that table, while D and trimming were determined from the DNA. Altogether about 2 million clones are present, 90% to 95% being singletons, with the ten largest covering 0.13%. This receptor was obtained from a man between 18 and 29 years old in good health. The chain couples TRBV28 to TRBJ1-4; tentatively, D is TRBD1 (5 bases). The source material was naive CD4+ T cells sorted from blood. Subset reported: CD45RA+ positively selected. The CDR3 sequence: CASSPSGGREKLFF. CDR3 DNA sequence: TGTGCCAGCAGTCCATCGGGGGGTAGGGAAAAACTGTTTTTT.